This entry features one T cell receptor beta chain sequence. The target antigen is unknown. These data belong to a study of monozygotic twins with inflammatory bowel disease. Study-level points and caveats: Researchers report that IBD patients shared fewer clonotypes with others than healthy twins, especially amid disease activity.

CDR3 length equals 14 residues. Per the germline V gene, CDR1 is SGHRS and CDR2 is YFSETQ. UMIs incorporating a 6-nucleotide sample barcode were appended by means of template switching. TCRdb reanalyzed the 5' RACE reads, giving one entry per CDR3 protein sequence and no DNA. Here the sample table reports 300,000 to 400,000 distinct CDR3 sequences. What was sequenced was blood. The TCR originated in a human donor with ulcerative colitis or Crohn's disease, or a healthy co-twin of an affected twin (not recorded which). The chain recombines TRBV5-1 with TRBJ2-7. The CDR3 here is CASSLGRVFYEQYF.